The 20 T cell receptor beta chains listed next were all sequenced from one sample in a study of memory CD4+ T cells and cytomegalovirus serostatus. Profiling relied on immunoSEQ multiplex PCR, and the TCRdb table lists in-frame clones only, not all of them. The profile shows roughly 50,000 clones, less than 85% of them singletons. Single viable CD3+CD4+CD8-CD45RO+ cells were sorted as the memory CD4+ T cells. Sequenced material: memory CD4+ T cells from blood. These receptor sequences come from an adult in good health and CMV-seronegative. Some clones in this sample may be carry-over from other donors' samples.

The gene calls are TRBV7-2 and TRBJ2-5; D is perhaps TRBD2 (7 bases). The CDR3 consists of 14 residues. CDR1 and CDR2 from the germline V gene are SGHTA and FQGNSA. V was shortened by 3 bases and J by 4 bases, with 12 bases between the two germline ends. CDR3 coding DNA: TGTGCCAGCAGCTTCTGGGGGGGCGGAGAGACCCAGTACTTC. This gives the protein CASSFWGGGETQYF.

In this sample, this clone turned up a few times. The DNA of the CDR3 is TGTGCCATCGGACGGGACAATGAGCAGTTCTTC. Its protein product is CAIGRDNEQFF. The chain is built from TRBV10-3 and TRBJ2-1; D is ambiguous. V was trimmed by 8 bases and J by 5 bases, leaving 7 bases between them. There are 11 residues in the CDR3. Germline CDR1 and CDR2: ENHRY and SYGVKD.

The J gene is TRBJ1-3, the V gene TRBV28; weak D call: TRBD1 (5 bases). Germline V gene lookup returns CDR1 MDHEN and CDR2 SYDVKM. Trimming left V 2 bases short and J 1 base short, with 15 bases between. The CDR3 spans 17 residues. CDR3 DNA: TGTGCCAGCAGTTTAACCGGCAGGGCCTTTTCTGGAAACACCATATATTTT. As protein: CASSLTGRAFSGNTIYF.

This chain uses TRBV7-3 with TRBJ2-7; no definite D call. The CDR3 runs to 12 residues. Germline CDR1 and CDR2: SGHTA and FQGTGA. V dropped 2 bases and J dropped 6 bases, with 8 bases sitting between them. The CDR3 sequence: CASSLGPSEQYF. Written as DNA, the CDR3 is TGTGCCAGCAGCTTAGGGCCCTCCGAGCAGTACTTC.

The J gene is TRBJ1-2, the V gene TRBV7-9; D uncertain. CDR1 is SEHNR, CDR2 FQNEAQ, per germline (reference sequence). Between the trimmed V and J ends, which lost 9 bases and 3 bases, there was a span of 14 bases. This CDR3 is built from 13 residues. CDR3 sequence (DNA): TGTGCCAGTTCTCTTTGGACTGACTATGGCTACACCTTC. This translates into CASSLWTDYGYTF.

This clone ranks as medium-sized. The chain uses TRBV5-1 and TRBJ1-2; 10 nucleotides align to TRBD1. CDR1 SGHRS and CDR2 YFSETQ come from the germline V gene. V lost 3 bases to trimming and J lost 8 bases; unmatched junction nucleotides: 7. This CDR3 is 14 amino acids long. This chain's CDR3 is CASSSGTGAEGYTF. Here the CDR3 DNA reads TGCGCCAGCAGCTCCGGGACAGGGGCGGAAGGCTACACCTTC.

This clone was observed a few times. This chain joins TRBV7-9 and TRBJ1-2; D is undetermined. The germline V and J ends were trimmed by 5 bases and 5 bases, with 21 bases remaining between them. This CDR3 spans 16 amino acids. Germline V gene data show CDR1 as SEHNR and CDR2 as FQNEAQ (reference sequence). The CDR3, as DNA: TGTGCCAGCAGCCCCCAATTAGCGTACAACCCTTATGGCTACACCTTC. Translation: CASSPQLAYNPYGYTF.

This chain links TRBV7-2 with TRBJ2-7; D is ambiguous. Germline-derived CDR1 and CDR2 are SGHTA and FQGNSA. The V and J ends lost 4 bases and 4 bases respectively, with 11 bases between them. This CDR3 contains 13 residues. CDR3 loop: CASSYMPSYEQYF. CDR3 coding DNA: TGTGCCAGCAGCTACATGCCTAGTTACGAGCAGTACTTC. Together with reference TRBV7-2 and TRBJ2-7, the CDR3 gives the full variable domain: GAGVSQSPSNKVTEKGKDVELRCDPISGHTALYWYRQSLGQGLEFLIYFQGNSAPDKSGLPSDRFSAERTGGSVSTLTIQRTQQEDSAVYLCASSYMPSYEQYFGPGTRLTVT.

The V and J genes are TRBV2 and TRBJ1-5; 11 nucleotides line up with TRBD1. The germline CDR1 and CDR2 sequences are SNHLY and FYNNEI. V was clipped by 6 bases and J by 7 bases; unmatched bases: 8. CDR3 size: 15 residues. The chain's CDR3 is CASRERTGGEQPQHF. In DNA form, the CDR3 reads TGTGCCAGCAGAGAAAGGACAGGGGGCGAACAGCCCCAGCATTTT.

The V gene is TRBV4-2, the J gene TRBJ2-1, with 7 bases that match TRBD2. This CDR3 spans 14 amino acids. The germline gives CDR1 LGHNA, CDR2 YNFKEQ. V lost 4 bases, J lost 9 bases, and 9 bases stayed unmatched. The CDR3 bases are TGTGCCAGCAGCCGAACGGGCCGGGGGGTTGAGCAGTTCTTC. It is translated as CASSRTGRGVEQFF.

The V gene is TRBV10-2, the J gene TRBJ2-5; 12 bases align to TRBD2. The germline V gene has CDR1 WSHSY and CDR2 SAAADI. V was clipped by 4 bases and J by 5 bases; unmatched bases: 14. This CDR3 region has 18 residues. For the CDR3, the DNA is TGCGCCAGCAGTGGGGCTAGCGGGAGGGCCTCCAAGGGGGAGACCCAGTACTTC. Translating gives CASSGASGRASKGETQYF.

V is TRBV2 and J is TRBJ2-5, with D tentatively TRBD2 (5 bases). The CDR3 is 14 amino acids. Looked up from germline, CDR1 is SNHLY and CDR2 is FYNNEI. Trimming pared 4 bases from V and 5 bases from J, leaving 14 bases between. The CDR3 reads CASSARAVEETQYF. Here the CDR3 DNA reads TGTGCCAGCAGTGCTAGAGCGGTCGAGGAGACCCAGTACTTC.

This chain connects TRBV19 to TRBJ2-1; 7 bases align to TRBD1. Per germline, CDR1 LNHDA and CDR2 SQIVND (reference sequence). This CDR3 has 16 amino acids. J gave up 0 bases and V 5 bases, and 7 bases lay outside the gene matches. The chain's CDR3 is CASSRTGASSYNEQFF. Written as DNA, the CDR3 is TGTGCCAGTAGTCGGACAGGAGCCAGCTCCTACAATGAGCAGTTCTTC.

This clone has just one count. The chain combines TRBV28 with TRBJ2-4; D is unclear. Trimming took off 5 bases at V and 1 base at J, with 6 bases between the two ends. Germline V CDR1 and CDR2: MDHEN, SYDVKM. This CDR3 region has 13 residues. The CDR3: CASSVGAKNIQYF. The CDR3 nucleotides read TGTGCCAGCAGTGTCGGGGCCAAAAACATTCAGTACTTC.

V gene TRBV7-3 combines with J gene TRBJ2-6, with D tentatively TRBD1 (5 bases). V shed 5 bases and J shed 6 bases, with 8 bases lying between them. The germline gives CDR1 SGHTA, CDR2 FQGTGA. This CDR3 is built from 13 residues. The CDR3 reads CASSPGQANVLTF. CDR3 sequence (DNA): TGTGCCAGCAGCCCAGGACAGGCCAACGTCCTGACTTTC.

The V and J genes are TRBV6-1 and TRBJ2-4; 16 bases line up with TRBD2. The CDR3 loop spans 18 amino acids. J gave up 8 bases and V 4 bases, and 11 bases lay outside the gene matches. Germline assignment: CDR1 MNHNS and CDR2 SASEGT. The chain's CDR3 is CASSGGLAGGPRGDIQYF. The CDR3 coding sequence is TGTGCCAGCAGTGGGGGACTAGCGGGAGGGCCTCGGGGGGACATTCAGTACTTC.

This clone was counted once. V usage is TRBV20-1 and J usage is TRBJ1-2; 8 bases map to TRBD1. Losses at the gene ends were 6 bases for V and 13 bases for J; bases not matched to a gene: 10. The CDR3 has 11 residues. From germline, CDR1 is DFQATT and CDR2 SNEGSKA (reference sequence). CDR3: CSARTGTLGTF. In nucleotides, the CDR3 is TGCAGTGCGCGGACAGGGACATTGGGCACCTTC.

The V and J genes are TRBV10-3 and TRBJ1-5; 7 positions agree with TRBD1. V trimming: 8 bases; J trimming: 3 bases; junction bases outside the gene matches: 10. Germline-derived CDR1 and CDR2 are ENHRY and SYGVKD. The CDR3 totals 15 residues. The chain's CDR3 is CAIAKTGSDNQPQHF. Written as DNA, the CDR3 is TGTGCCATCGCAAAGACAGGGTCGGACAATCAGCCCCAGCATTTT.

There are a few counts of this clone. CDR3 bases: TGTGCCAGCAGATCACAGGGGGCAGCTGGAAACACCATATATTTT. Translated: CASRSQGAAGNTIYF. This chain uses TRBV6-5 with TRBJ1-3; TRBD1 aligns across 9 bases. The junction had 5 bases not matched to a gene; V was cut back by 6 bases and J by 2 bases. The CDR3 extends over 15 amino acids. The germline V gene has CDR1 MNHEY and CDR2 SVGAGI.

A note on this clone: Other DNA sequences in this sample translate to the same CDR3. The rearrangement uses TRBV5-5 and TRBJ2-7; 7 nucleotides align to TRBD2. The CDR3 consists of 13 residues. V shed 2 bases, J shed 5 bases, and the junction held 4 bases outside the gene matches. In germline, CDR1 is SGHKS, CDR2 YYEKEE (reference sequence). CDR3 sequence reads: CASSFWGGNEQYF. The DNA for the CDR3 is TGTGCCAGCAGCTTTTGGGGGGGTAACGAGCAGTACTTC.